The sequence of this TCR beta chain was determined in a study of OX40 agonist ivuxolimab in advanced cancers. The CDR3 sequence is 16 residues long. Trimming took 4 bases from V and 5 from J; bases not matched to a gene: 7. Germline values: CDR1 LNHNV, CDR2 YYDKDF (reference sequence). Sequenced by immunoSEQ multiplex PCR; TCRdb stores in-frame clones only, minus some. The data contain 30,000 to 45,000 clones, around 89% of them singletons. Overall study findings and caveats: Undetermined was the antigen specificity of the expanded peripheral T cells. The CD4+ and CD8+ T cells in the blood had expanded clonally by week 6 at 0.1 to 3.0 mg/kg.

Comment on this clone: No antigen is known for it.

Material: CD4+ or CD8+ T cells sorted from blood, obtained in a trial of the OX40 agonist ivuxolimab. The V and J genes are TRBV15 and TRBJ2-3; TRBD2 agrees at 12 bases. This sequence originates from an adult with an advanced solid tumor such as melanoma, head and neck, liver or kidney cancer. The DNA of the CDR3 is TGTGCCACCAGCAAATCGACGGGACTAGCGGGAGATACGCAGTATTTT. This gives the protein CATSKSTGLAGDTQYF.